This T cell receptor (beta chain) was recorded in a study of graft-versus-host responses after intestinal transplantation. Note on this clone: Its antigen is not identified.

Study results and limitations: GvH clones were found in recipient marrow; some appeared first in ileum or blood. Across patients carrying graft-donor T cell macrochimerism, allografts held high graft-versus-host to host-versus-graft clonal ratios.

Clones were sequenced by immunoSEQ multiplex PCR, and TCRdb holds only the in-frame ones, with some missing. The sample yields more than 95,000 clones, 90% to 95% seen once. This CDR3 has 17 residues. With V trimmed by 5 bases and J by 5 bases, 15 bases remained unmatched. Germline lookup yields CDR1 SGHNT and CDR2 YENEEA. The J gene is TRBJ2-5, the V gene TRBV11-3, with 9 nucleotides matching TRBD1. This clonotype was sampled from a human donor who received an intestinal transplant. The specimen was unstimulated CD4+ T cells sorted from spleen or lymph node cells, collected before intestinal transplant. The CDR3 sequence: CASSLPIVGQGLETQYF. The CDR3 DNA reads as TGTGCCAGCAGCCTACCTATTGTGGGACAGGGTTTGGAGACCCAGTACTTC.